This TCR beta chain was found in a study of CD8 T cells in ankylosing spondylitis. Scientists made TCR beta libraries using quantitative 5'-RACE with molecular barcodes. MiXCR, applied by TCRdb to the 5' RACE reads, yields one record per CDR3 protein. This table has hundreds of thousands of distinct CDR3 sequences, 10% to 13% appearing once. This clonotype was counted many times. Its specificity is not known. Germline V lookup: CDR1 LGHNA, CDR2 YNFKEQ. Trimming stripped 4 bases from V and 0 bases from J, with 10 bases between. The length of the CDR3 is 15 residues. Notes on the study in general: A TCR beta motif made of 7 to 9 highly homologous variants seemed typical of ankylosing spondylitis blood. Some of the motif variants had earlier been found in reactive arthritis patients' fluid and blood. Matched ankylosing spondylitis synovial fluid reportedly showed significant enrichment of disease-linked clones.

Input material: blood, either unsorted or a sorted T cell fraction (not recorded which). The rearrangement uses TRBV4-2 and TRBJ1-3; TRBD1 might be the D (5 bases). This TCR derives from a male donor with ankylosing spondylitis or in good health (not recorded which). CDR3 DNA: TGTGCCAGCAGCCCTAAACAGGACTCTGGAAACACCATATATTTT. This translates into CASSPKQDSGNTIYF.